The 32 T cell receptor beta chains in this list originate from one sample, sequenced in a study of T-cell memory formation after mild COVID-19. Each CDR3 protein is one row after TCRdb ran MiXCR on the 5' RACE reads. This sample yields hundreds of thousands of distinct CDR3 sequences, of which roughly 18% are seen a single time; 12% belongs to the top ten. Sequencing input: PBMCs or a T cell subset sorted from them (not recorded which). These TCRs come from an adult woman who had mild COVID-19 (a few samples of this study predate the infection). Cell type and time point are not known.

This chain joins TRBV5-6 and TRBJ2-4, with D tentatively TRBD1 (6 bases). V was cut by 0 bases and J by 10 bases, with 14 bases left in between. This CDR3 region has 14 residues. Per the germline V gene, CDR1 is SGHDT and CDR2 is YYEEEE. Here the CDR3 DNA reads TGTGCCAGCAGCTTGGCCCAGGCAGGGGATATTCAGTACTTC. It is translated as CASSLAQAGDIQYF.

The chain couples TRBV4-1 to TRBJ2-2, with D perhaps matching TRBD2 (5 bases). CDR3 length: 15 amino acids. V was shortened by 0 bases and J by 2 bases, with 7 bases between the two germline ends. The germline gives CDR1 MGHRA, CDR2 YSYEKL. The CDR3 coding sequence is TGCGCCAGCAGCCAAGATCCGGGAAACACCGGGGAGCTGTTTTTT. Protein sequence: CASSQDPGNTGELFF.

There are a few counts of this clonotype. The chain combines TRBV6-4 with TRBJ2-1, with 8 bases fitting TRBD2. The germline V gene encodes CDR1 MRHNA and CDR2 SNTAGT. The ends lost 5 bases at V and 2 bases at J; junction bases unmatched: 8. CDR3 length: 16 amino acids. The CDR3, as DNA: TGTGCCAGCAGTTCCCGCGGGGGGCCGACCTACAATGAGCAGTTCTTC. It translates to CASSSRGGPTYNEQFF.

The chain joins TRBV12-3 or TRBV12-4 to TRBJ2-7, with TRBD1 as a possible D gene (6 bases). The CDR3 consists of 14 residues. Between the trimmed V and J ends, which lost 3 bases and 7 bases, there was a span of 16 bases. The CDR3 DNA sequence: TGTGCCAGCAGTTTCAGTCACAGGGTACAAGAGCAGTACTTC. Protein sequence: CASSFSHRVQEQYF.

The chain couples TRBV7-6 to TRBJ2-6; unclear D gene. Trimming shortened V by 4 bases and J by 4 bases, and 11 bases separated the two germline ends. CDR1 is SGHVS and CDR2 is FNYEAQ in the germline V gene. This CDR3 region has 15 residues. DNA for the CDR3: TGTGCCAGCAGCTCTGACTGGGTAGGGGCCAACGTCCTGACTTTC. Protein product: CASSSDWVGANVLTF.

This rearrangement joins TRBV30 to TRBJ2-1, with 12 positions matching TRBD2. This CDR3 region has 17 residues. CDR1 is GTSNPN, CDR2 SVGIG, per germline (reference sequence). The J segment lost 9 bases and the V segment lost 0 bases, leaving 12 bases of the junction unmatched. The CDR3 here is CAWSVALTTSGSGEQFF. The CDR3 DNA is TGTGCCTGGAGTGTAGCCCTCACGACTAGCGGGAGCGGTGAGCAGTTCTTC. Based on the CDR3 plus reference TRBV30 and TRBJ2-1, the full variable domain is SQTIHQWPATLVQPVGSPLSLECTVEGTSNPNLYWYRQAAGRGLQLLFYSVGIGQISSEVPQNLSASRPQDRQFILSSKKLLLSDSGFYLCAWSVALTTSGSGEQFFGPGTRLTVL.

This clonotype has a handful of counts. The chain uses TRBV25-1 and TRBJ2-2, with TRBD1 matching 7 bases. The CDR3 runs 22 residues. V shed 3 bases and J 1 base; nucleotides not matched to a gene: 23. Germline V CDR1 and CDR2: MGHDK, SYGVNS. The CDR3 sequence is CASSDPYTPRVRDSQNTGELFF. The DNA of the CDR3 is TGTGCCAGCAGTGACCCCTATACTCCCCGAGTACGGGACAGCCAGAACACCGGGGAGCTGTTTTTT.

This clonotype was detected only a few times. The V and J genes are TRBV29-1 and TRBJ2-5; D possibly corresponds to TRBD2 (5 bases). Germline CDR1 is SQVTM and CDR2 is ANQGSEA. CDR3 length: 11 residues. V shed 7 bases and J shed 4 bases, with 10 bases lying between them. The CDR3 DNA sequence: TGCAGCGGGGCACGGGGAGAGACCCAGTACTTC. This sequence encodes CSGARGETQYF. Drawing the rest from reference TRBV29-1 and TRBJ2-5, the complete variable domain is SAVISQKPSRDICQRGTSLTIQCQVDSQVTMMFWYRQQPGQSLTLIATANQGSEATYESGFVIDKFPISRPNLTFSTLTVSNMSPEDSSIYLCSGARGETQYFGPGTRLLVL.

This clonotype was counted a few times. CDR3 in amino acids: CASSTRPGTMLVDEQFF. CDR3 DNA: TGTGCCAGCAGCACTAGACCCGGGACCATGCTGGTGGATGAGCAGTTCTTC. This chain connects TRBV9 to TRBJ2-1; D tentatively reads TRBD1 or TRBD2 (5 bases each). Germline lookup yields CDR1 SGDLS and CDR2 YYNGEE. This CDR3 contains 17 residues. V was trimmed by 4 bases and J by 8 bases, leaving 25 bases between them.

The chain carries TRBV20-1 and TRBJ2-7; no firm D call. The CDR3 is 12 residues long. V shed 3 bases and J shed 0 bases, with 6 bases lying between them. The germline V gene encodes CDR1 DFQATT and CDR2 SNEGSKA (reference sequence). CDR3 region: CSARHHSYEQYF. The CDR3, as DNA: TGCAGTGCTAGGCACCACTCCTACGAGCAGTACTTC.

V gene TRBV27 combines with J gene TRBJ2-5, with TRBD1 identical over 9 bases. The germline V gene encodes CDR1 MNHEY and CDR2 SMNVEV (reference sequence). The V segment lost 5 bases and the J segment 5 bases; nucleotides outside the gene matches: 9. This CDR3 comprises 15 residues. The CDR3 DNA is TGTGCCAGCAGTCCCCCCTCCGGGACAGGGGAGACCCAGTACTTC. As protein: CASSPPSGTGETQYF.

This clonotype was recorded a few times. The chain recombines TRBV9 with TRBJ1-3, with D uncertain. V lost 0 bases and J 0 bases, leaving 7 bases between the germline ends. CDR1 and CDR2 (germline): SGDLS, YYNGEE. The CDR3 consists of 15 residues. The CDR3 coding sequence is TGTGCCAGCAGCGTAGGGCCTTTCTCTGGAAACACCATATATTTT. Amino acids: CASSVGPFSGNTIYF.

This clonotype was counted a few times. The chain links TRBV5-1 to TRBJ2-2; no reliable D call. V was clipped by 6 bases and J by 1 base, with 7 bases between them. Germline-derived CDR1 and CDR2 are SGHRS and YFSETQ. The CDR3 length is 13 residues. This CDR3 reads CASIAENTGELFF. In nucleotides, the CDR3 is TGCGCCAGCATCGCAGAGAACACCGGGGAGCTGTTTTTT.

The rearrangement joins TRBV11-3 to TRBJ1-1, with 10 bases matching TRBD1. The CDR3 has 15 amino acids. V was clipped by 1 base and J by 8 bases; unmatched bases: 7. The germline gives CDR1 SGHNT, CDR2 YENEEA. DNA of the CDR3: TGTGCCAGCAGCTTAGTGACAGGGGGCAGGGAAGAAGCTTTCTTT. As protein: CASSLVTGGREEAFF.

This clonotype was observed many times. The chain employs TRBV12-3 or TRBV12-4 and TRBJ1-1, with TRBD1 matching over 7 bases. The V segment lost 3 bases and the J segment 8 bases; nucleotides outside the gene matches: 3. The CDR3 totals 12 residues. The CDR3: CASSLTGIEAFF. CDR3 bases: TGTGCCAGCAGTTTGACAGGGATAGAAGCTTTCTTT.

The genes are TRBV7-6 and TRBJ1-3; 10 nucleotides align to TRBD1. The CDR3 is 15 residues long. CDR1 and CDR2 from the germline V gene are SGHVS and FNYEAQ. The V and J ends lost 5 bases and 3 bases, in that order; junction bases with no gene match: 4. CDR3 DNA sequence: TGTGCCAGCAGCATCGGACAGGGGGGTGGAAACACCATATATTTT. This sequence encodes CASSIGQGGGNTIYF.

The chain links TRBV4-1 to TRBJ1-1, with TRBD1 matching over 8 bases. The CDR3 consists of 19 residues. The germline gives CDR1 MGHRA, CDR2 YSYEKL. After removal of 2 bases from V and 6 bases from J, the junction contained 20 bases not matched to a gene. CDR3 amino acids: CASSQRPGDRTTVWAEAFF. The CDR3 DNA follows: TGCGCCAGCAGCCAACGCCCCGGGGACAGGACCACGGTGTGGGCTGAAGCTTTCTTT.

The chain joins TRBV18 to TRBJ1-2; no clear D gene. Germline V CDR1 and CDR2: KGHSH, LQKENI. The CDR3 extends over 14 amino acids. V gave up 2 bases and J gave up 4 bases, with 11 bases separating them. The CDR3 nucleotides read TGTGCCAGCTCACCAGAAGACTCGAGCTATGGCTACACCTTC. Its translation is CASSPEDSSYGYTF.

This clonotype was seen a few times. J is TRBJ2-1 and V is TRBV18; D call uncertain. Germline V gene data show CDR1 as KGHSH and CDR2 as LQKENI. The V gene lost 0 bases and the J gene lost 10 bases, with 7 bases spanning the gap. CDR3 size: 12 residues. For the CDR3, the DNA is TGTGCCAGCTCACCACCCCGGAGAGAGCAGTTCTTC. Translated: CASSPPRREQFF.

The rearrangement joins TRBV29-1 to TRBJ2-3, with D perhaps assigned TRBD1 or TRBD2 (6 bases each). The germline gives CDR1 SQVTM, CDR2 ANQGSEA. Trimming cost V 2 bases and J 4 bases, with 16 bases left between them. The CDR3 contains 15 residues. CDR3 protein: CSVEPQQGLSDTQYF. For the CDR3, the DNA is TGCAGCGTTGAACCCCAACAGGGACTGTCAGATACGCAGTATTTT.

This clonotype turned up a few times. V gene TRBV4-1 combines with J gene TRBJ2-7; D is perhaps TRBD1 (6 bases). This CDR3 is 16 amino acids long. The germline CDR1 and CDR2 sequences are MGHRA and YSYEKL. V lost 0 bases and J lost 1, with 13 bases in between. The CDR3 is CASSQEGAGVSYEQYF. The CDR3, as DNA: TGCGCCAGCAGCCAAGAAGGGGCAGGGGTTTCCTACGAGCAGTACTTC.

This clonotype was observed a handful of times. The rearrangement uses TRBV6-2 or TRBV6-3 and TRBJ2-3; D could derive from TRBD1 or TRBD2 (6 bases each). V was shortened by 5 bases and J by 1 base, with 13 bases between the two germline ends. The CDR3 is made up of 15 amino acids. Germline V gene data show CDR1 as MNHEY and CDR2 as SVGEGT. DNA of the CDR3: TGTGCCAGCAGTCGAACGGGGGCCGGCACAGATACGCAGTATTTT. Protein product: CASSRTGAGTDTQYF.

This clonotype has just a few counts. CDR3 in DNA: TGTGCCAGCAGGGCTGGACAGGGGCGCTACGAGCAGTACTTC. Translation gives CASRAGQGRYEQYF. This chain connects TRBV6-1 to TRBJ2-7; 9 bases map to TRBD1. The CDR3 contains 14 residues. The germline V gene has CDR1 MNHNS and CDR2 SASEGT. After removal of 6 bases from V and 3 bases from J, the junction contained 6 bases not matched to a gene.

J is TRBJ2-7 and V is TRBV27; D might be TRBD1 (6 bases). The CDR3 sequence is 14 residues long. Germline V gives CDR1 MNHEY, CDR2 SMNVEV (reference sequence). V was clipped by 2 bases and J by 3 bases, with 11 bases between them. CDR3 nucleotides: TGTGCCAGCAGTTTAGGGGGCCCCTACTACGAGCAGTACTTC. This encodes CASSLGGPYYEQYF.

This clonotype appeared a few times. The rearrangement joins TRBV7-3 to TRBJ2-7; TRBD1 or TRBD2 may be the D gene (5 bases each). This CDR3 comprises 13 residues. Germline values: CDR1 SGHTA, CDR2 FQGTGA. The CDR3 region has the DNA TGTGCATCTTCTCGGGGCAGACTCTACGAGCAGTACTTC. Protein sequence: CASSRGRLYEQYF.

The chain links TRBV18 to TRBJ2-7; either TRBD1 or TRBD2 may fit D (5 bases each). V was pared by 3 bases and J by 6 bases, with 9 bases between. CDR1 is KGHSH and CDR2 is LQKENI in the germline V gene. The CDR3 totals 12 residues. The CDR3 nucleotides are TGTGCCAGCTCACCCGATGGGGGCGAGCAGTACTTC. Translation gives CASSPDGGEQYF.

The genes are TRBV2 and TRBJ2-5; D is possibly TRBD2 (5 bases). The germline V and J ends were trimmed by 10 bases and 2 bases, with 20 bases remaining between them. The CDR3 is 15 residues long. CDR1 SNHLY and CDR2 FYNNEI come from the germline V gene. DNA of the CDR3: TGTGCCAAATTCGAGACTATCGGGTTTCAAGAGACCCAGTACTTC. Amino acids: CAKFETIGFQETQYF.

The gene calls are TRBV19 and TRBJ2-2; D might be TRBD1 (6 bases). Trimming removed 3 bases from V and 3 bases from J, with 8 bases in between. The CDR3 has 14 residues. CDR1 and CDR2 (germline): LNHDA, SQIVND (reference sequence). In DNA, the CDR3 is TGTGCCAGTAGTATTCACAGGGACACCGGGGAGCTGTTTTTT. Encoded protein: CASSIHRDTGELFF.

This clonotype came up many times. The V and J genes are TRBV7-9 and TRBJ2-2; D not resolved. This CDR3 has 15 residues. Germline V gene sequence: CDR1 SEHNR, CDR2 FQNEAQ (reference sequence). V lost 5 bases and J lost 1, with 11 bases in between. The CDR3 sequence: CASSQRILNTGELFF. CDR3 sequence (DNA): TGTGCCAGCAGCCAACGGATCCTGAACACCGGGGAGCTGTTTTTT.

V gene TRBV24-1 combines with J gene TRBJ2-4; D call uncertain. The CDR3 covers 14 residues. Germline CDR1 and CDR2: KGHDR and SFDVKD. V was clipped by 4 bases and J by 12 bases, with 18 bases between them. The CDR3 DNA sequence: TGTGCCACCAGTGACACCCACCGCGGCGGTCCTCAGTACTTC. It encodes CATSDTHRGGPQYF.

In its sample, this clonotype was seen many times. The V and J genes are TRBV7-9 and TRBJ1-6; a possible D gene is TRBD1 (5 bases). The CDR3 runs 14 residues. Germline V lookup: CDR1 SEHNR, CDR2 FQNEAQ (reference sequence). V lost 1 base to trimming and J lost 7 bases, with 8 bases between them. The DNA for the CDR3 is TGTGCCAGCAGCTTAGGACAGAGAAATTCACCCCTCCACTTT. Amino acids: CASSLGQRNSPLHF.

This clonotype was seen many times. The chain recombines TRBV5-1 with TRBJ1-1; D is undetermined. CDR3 length: 14 residues. The V gene's germline CDR1 is SGHRS and CDR2 YFSETQ. V was clipped by 8 bases and J by 4 bases, with 18 bases between them. The CDR3 reads CASVNSGGSTEAFF. CDR3 bases: TGCGCCAGTGTTAATTCCGGAGGAAGCACTGAAGCTTTCTTT. The full variable domain, in which reference TRBV5-1 and TRBJ1-1 provide the parts outside the CDR3, is KAGVTQTPRYLIKTRGQQVTLSCSPISGHRSVSWYQQTPGQGLQFLFEYFSETQRNKGNFPGRFSGRQFSNSRSEMNVSTLELGDSALYLCASVNSGGSTEAFFGQGTRLTVV.